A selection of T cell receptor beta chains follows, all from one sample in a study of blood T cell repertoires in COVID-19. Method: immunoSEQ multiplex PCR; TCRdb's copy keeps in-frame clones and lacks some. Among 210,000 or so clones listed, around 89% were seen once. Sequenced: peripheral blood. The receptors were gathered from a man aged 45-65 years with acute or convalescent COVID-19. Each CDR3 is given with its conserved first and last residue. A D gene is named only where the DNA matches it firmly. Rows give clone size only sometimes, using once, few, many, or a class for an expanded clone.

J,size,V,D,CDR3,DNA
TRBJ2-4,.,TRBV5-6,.,CASRLLAGAKNIQYF,TGTGCCAGCAGGCTACTAGCAGGGGCCAAAAACATTCAGTACTTC
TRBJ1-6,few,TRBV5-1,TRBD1,CASSPGDRDNSPLHF,TGCGCCAGCTCACCGGGGGACAGGGATAATTCACCCCTCCACTTT
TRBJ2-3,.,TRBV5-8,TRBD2,CASSPTSGGHADTQYF,TGTGCCAGCAGCCCGACTAGCGGAGGACATGCTGATACGCAGTATTTT
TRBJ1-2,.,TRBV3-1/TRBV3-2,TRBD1,CASSQGSGGRGYTF,TGTGCCAGCAGCCAGGGTTCAGGGGGTAGGGGCTACACCTTC
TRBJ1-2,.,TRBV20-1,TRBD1,CSALQGYGYTF,TGCAGTGCGCTACAGGGGTATGGCTACACCTTC
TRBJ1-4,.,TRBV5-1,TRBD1,CASSLGGGQEKLFF,TGCGCCAGCAGCTTGGGTGGGGGACAGGAAAAACTGTTTTTT
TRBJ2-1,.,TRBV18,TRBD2,CASSPRLAGGTYNEQFF,TGTGCCAGCTCACCACGACTAGCGGGAGGCACCTACAATGAGCAGTTCTTC
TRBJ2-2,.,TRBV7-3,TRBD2,CASSLGLAGPTGELFF,TGTGCCAGCAGCTTGGGACTAGCGGGTCCCACCGGGGAGCTGTTTTTT
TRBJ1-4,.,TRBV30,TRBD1,CAWSPDRGEKLFF,TGTGCCTGGAGTCCTGACAGGGGAGAAAAACTGTTTTTT
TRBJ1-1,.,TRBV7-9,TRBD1,CASSPSGGAGTEAFF,TGTGCCAGCAGCCCATCAGGGGGCGCTGGGACTGAAGCTTTCTTT
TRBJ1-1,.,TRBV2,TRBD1,CASRSGQGIRPAFF,TGTGCCAGCAGGAGCGGACAGGGGATTAGGCCAGCTTTCTTT
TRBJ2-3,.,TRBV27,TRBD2,CASRTGTITDTQYF,TGTGCCAGCAGAACCGGGACTATCACAGATACGCAGTATTTT
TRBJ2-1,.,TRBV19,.,CASRPSGLTGPYNEQFF,TGTGCCAGTAGGCCCTCCGGACTCACCGGGCCCTACAATGAGCAGTTCTTC
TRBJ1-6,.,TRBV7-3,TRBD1,CASRYRPRDRPDSPLHF,TGTGCCAGCAGATATCGACCAAGGGACAGACCCGATTCACCCCTCCACTTT